This is a list of T cell receptor beta chains from one sample in a study of follicular helper T cells after annual influenza vaccination. Data came from immunoSEQ multiplex PCR; TCRdb stores just in-frame clones and leaves some out. This table has about 11,000 clones, roughly 80% appearing once. Sequenced material: CXCR5- memory CD4+ T cells sorted from blood, taken 6 weeks after influenza vaccination. The receptors come from an adult who received the influenza vaccine. CDR3s include the opening cysteine and the closing phenylalanine or tryptophan. Fields, in order: D gene, V gene, clone size, J gene, CDR3 DNA, CDR3 protein. D genes are given only for firm matches. Clone size is stated in some rows and not others, as once, few, many or a class when expanded.

D gene: NA; V gene: TRBV27; clone size: NA; J gene: TRBJ2-7; CDR3 DNA: TGTGCCAGCAGTCCCCAAGGGAGTGGCTACTCCTACGAGCAGTACTTC; CDR3 protein: CASSPQGSGYSYEQYF
D gene: NA; V gene: TRBV10-3; clone size: NA; J gene: TRBJ2-1; CDR3 DNA: TGTGCCACAGGACAATACAATGAGCAGTTCTTC; CDR3 protein: CATGQYNEQFF
D gene: NA; V gene: TRBV12-5; clone size: NA; J gene: TRBJ1-5; CDR3 DNA: TGTGCTAGTGCCTTGACGGAGAATCAGCCCCAGCATTTT; CDR3 protein: CASALTENQPQHF
D gene: TRBD1; V gene: TRBV6-6; clone size: once; J gene: TRBJ2-2; CDR3 DNA: TGTGCCAGCAGTTACGCACAGGGGTACACCGGGGAGCTGTTTTTT; CDR3 protein: CASSYAQGYTGELFF
D gene: TRBD1; V gene: TRBV11-2; clone size: NA; J gene: TRBJ1-5; CDR3 DNA: TGTGCCAGCGGCCTAGGGGGCGATCAGCCCCAGCATTTT; CDR3 protein: CASGLGGDQPQHF
D gene: NA; V gene: TRBV6-6; clone size: once; J gene: TRBJ1-2; CDR3 DNA: TGTGCCAGCAGTTACTCGAGAGGGTTCGGCTACACCTTC; CDR3 protein: CASSYSRGFGYTF
D gene: TRBD1; V gene: TRBV6-5; clone size: NA; J gene: TRBJ2-7; CDR3 DNA: TGTGCCAGCAGTAAGACAGGGGGCGGCGAGCAGTACTTC; CDR3 protein: CASSKTGGGEQYF
D gene: NA; V gene: TRBV28; clone size: NA; J gene: TRBJ2-7; CDR3 DNA: TGTGCCAGCAGTTTAGAAGGGCCTACCTACGAGCAGTACTTC; CDR3 protein: CASSLEGPTYEQYF
D gene: NA; V gene: TRBV14; clone size: NA; J gene: TRBJ1-2; CDR3 DNA: TGTGCCAGCAGCCAAGGGTCAAAACGGGGCTACACCTTC; CDR3 protein: CASSQGSKRGYTF
D gene: NA; V gene: TRBV6-1; clone size: NA; J gene: TRBJ2-5; CDR3 DNA: TGTGCCAGCAACACTACCCCGACGACCCCGAGGACCCAGTACTTC; CDR3 protein: CASNTTPTTPRTQYF
D gene: NA; V gene: TRBV2; clone size: NA; J gene: TRBJ1-5; CDR3 DNA: TGTGCCAGCAGTGAAAATCAGGGATCTCAGCCCCAGCATTTT; CDR3 protein: CASSENQGSQPQHF
D gene: NA; V gene: TRBV21-1; clone size: NA; J gene: TRBJ1-1; CDR3 DNA: TGTGCCAGCAGCAAAGCAACGGGAAGGCAAATGAACACTGAAGCTTTCTTT; CDR3 protein: CASSKATGRQMNTEAFF
D gene: TRBD1; V gene: TRBV28; clone size: NA; J gene: TRBJ1-1; CDR3 DNA: TGTGCCAGCAGTCTCAACGCAGGGGGGGACACTGAAGCTTTCTTT; CDR3 protein: CASSLNAGGDTEAFF
D gene: TRBD2; V gene: TRBV7-2; clone size: NA; J gene: TRBJ2-5; CDR3 DNA: TGTGCCAGCAGCTTAGCAACTAGCGGGAAGGAGACCCAGTACTTC; CDR3 protein: CASSLATSGKETQYF
D gene: TRBD1; V gene: TRBV6-5; clone size: few; J gene: TRBJ2-7; CDR3 DNA: TGTGCCAGCAGTAGGGGACAGTTCATCTACGAGCAGTACTTC; CDR3 protein: CASSRGQFIYEQYF
D gene: NA; V gene: TRBV11-1; clone size: NA; J gene: TRBJ1-2; CDR3 DNA: TGTGCCAGCAGCTTAAATTCCTATGGCTACACCTTC; CDR3 protein: CASSLNSYGYTF
D gene: NA; V gene: TRBV5-3; clone size: once; J gene: TRBJ2-1; CDR3 DNA: TGTGCCAGAAGCTTAGGCAGGTTTGCGAGCTCCTACAATGAGCAGTTCTTC; CDR3 protein: CARSLGRFASSYNEQFF
D gene: NA; V gene: TRBV19; clone size: NA; J gene: TRBJ2-6; CDR3 DNA: TGTGCCAGTAGGCCGGGCCCCAACGTCCTGACTTTC; CDR3 protein: CASRPGPNVLTF
D gene: NA; V gene: TRBV30; clone size: few; J gene: TRBJ2-7; CDR3 DNA: TGTGCCTGGGCCACCTCCTACGAGCAGTACTTC; CDR3 protein: CAWATSYEQYF
D gene: NA; V gene: TRBV4-1; clone size: NA; J gene: TRBJ1-1; CDR3 DNA: TGCGCCAGCAGCCAAGATTTCGGAACTCTTGCTATGAACACTGAAGCTTTCTTT; CDR3 protein: CASSQDFGTLAMNTEAFF